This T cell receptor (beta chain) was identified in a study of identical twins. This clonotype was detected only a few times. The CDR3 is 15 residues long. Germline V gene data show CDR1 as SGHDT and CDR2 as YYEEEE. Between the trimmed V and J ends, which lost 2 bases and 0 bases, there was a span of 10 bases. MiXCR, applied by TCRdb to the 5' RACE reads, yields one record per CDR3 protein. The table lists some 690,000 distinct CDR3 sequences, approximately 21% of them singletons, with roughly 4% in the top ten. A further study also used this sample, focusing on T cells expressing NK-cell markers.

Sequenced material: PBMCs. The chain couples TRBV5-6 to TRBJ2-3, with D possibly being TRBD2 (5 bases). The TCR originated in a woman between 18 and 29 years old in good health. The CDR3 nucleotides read TGTGCCAGCAGCTTCGGAGGAATAAGCACAGATACGCAGTATTTT. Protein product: CASSFGGISTDTQYF.